The 7 T cell receptor beta chains listed next were all sequenced from one sample in a study of early T cells in non-severe SARS-CoV-2 infection. From the 5' RACE reads, TCRdb called clonotypes with MiXCR, one entry per CDR3 protein. The sample consists of approximately 76,000 distinct CDR3 sequences, roughly an eighth of them appearing once. The sample taken for sequencing was whole blood. The source is an adult who was a healthcare worker with PCR-confirmed SARS-CoV-2 infection or an uninfected control (not recorded which).

This clonotype was recorded many times. This sequence joins TRBV28 and TRBJ1-1, with unresolved D. The CDR3 loop spans 11 amino acids. CDR1 and CDR2 from the germline V gene are MDHEN and SYDVKM. V lost 7 bases, J lost 1 base, and 4 bases lay in between. The CDR3 DNA reads as TGTGCCAGCAACCAGAACACTGAAGCTTTCTTT. It codes for CASNQNTEAFF.

In its sample, this clonotype was seen many times. The chain couples TRBV14 to TRBJ2-3; possibly TRBD2 for D (5 bases). The CDR3 has 13 residues. Germline V gene data show CDR1 as SGHDN and CDR2 as FVKESK. The V gene lost 0 bases and the J gene lost 6 bases, with 7 bases spanning the gap. In DNA, the CDR3 is TGTGCCAGCAGCCAAGATGGCGGGGATACGCAGTATTTT. Encoded protein: CASSQDGGDTQYF.

This clonotype was found many times. This chain uses TRBV27 with TRBJ2-6, with D hard to call. CDR3 length: 17 amino acids. The germline V and J ends were trimmed by 3 bases and 0 bases, with 12 bases remaining between them. Germline CDR1 reads MNHEY; CDR2 reads SMNVEV (reference sequence). CDR3 region: CASSFSSSISGANVLTF. CDR3 coding DNA: TGTGCCAGCAGTTTTTCCAGCTCAATCTCTGGGGCCAACGTCCTGACTTTC.

This clonotype was found many times. This chain uses TRBV5-1 with TRBJ2-2, with 9 bases identical to TRBD2. V was clipped by 5 bases and J by 5 bases; unmatched bases: 4. The CDR3 contains 14 residues. CDR1 SGHRS and CDR2 YFSETQ come from the germline V gene. The CDR3 spells CASRSAGGTGELFF. CDR3 DNA sequence: TGCGCCAGCAGATCAGCGGGAGGTACCGGGGAGCTGTTTTTT.

The chain has TRBV28 and TRBJ1-6, with 9 bases lining up with TRBD1. The trim removed 8 bases at V and 6 bases at J, leaving 8 bases unmatched. The CDR3 has 15 residues. CDR1 MDHEN and CDR2 SYDVKM come from the germline V gene. The CDR3 DNA is TGTGCCAGCGCTTCCGGGACAGGGAGTAATTCACCCCTCCACTTT. Its translation: CASASGTGSNSPLHF.

This clonotype was seen repeatedly, ten times or more. This chain links TRBV27 with TRBJ2-3; the D is unclear. The germline gives CDR1 MNHEY, CDR2 SMNVEV (reference sequence). The CDR3 has 11 residues. V was cut by 4 bases and J by 4 bases, with 3 bases left in between. This chain's CDR3 is CASSYADTQYF. DNA for the CDR3: TGTGCCAGCAGTTATGCAGATACGCAGTATTTT.

There are many counts of this clonotype. The chain uses TRBV4-3 and TRBJ1-1; tentative D call: TRBD1 (5 bases). CDR3 length equals 15 residues. V lost 5 bases and J lost 8, with 21 bases in between. CDR1 is LGHNA and CDR2 is YSLEER in the germline V gene. The CDR3 coding sequence is TGCGCCAGCAGCTCCTTAGCTCTAGGGGCGATGGAAGCTTTCTTT. It codes for CASSSLALGAMEAFF.